The source of this T cell receptor beta chain is a study of blood T cell repertoires in COVID-19. As for the study in general: Acute-phase and convalescent COVID-19 samples originated in the United States, Italy and Spain. The analysed material was cDNA or gDNA that came from T cells, B-cell-depleted T cells, or PBMCs.

The junction had 8 bases not matched to a gene; V was cut back by 5 bases and J by 3 bases. Germline CDR1 SGHTA, CDR2 FQGTGA. This CDR3 is built from 15 residues. It was during active infection that Seattle patients were enrolled and then longitudinally followed. As handled by the study authors: Scientists estimated how many nucleated cells there were by amplifying reference gene primers. Profiling relied on immunoSEQ multiplex PCR, and the TCRdb table lists in-frame clones only, not all of them. V, J and clone size were drawn from that table, and D and trimming were deduced from the DNA. The sample lists 300,000 to 400,000 clones, approximately 86% occurring once.

The V and J genes are TRBV7-3 and TRBJ2-7; 9 positions match TRBD1. The clonotype originates from a man aged 30-40 years with COVID-19, enrolled during active disease. Input material: peripheral blood. This chain's CDR3 is CASSPQQGAGYEQYF. In nucleotides, the CDR3 is TGTGCCAGCAGCCCGCAACAGGGGGCCGGCTACGAGCAGTACTTC.